The present entry profiles one T cell receptor beta chain with its context. Its antigen is currently unknown. This sample was taken from a study of CD8 T cells in Susac syndrome. Study-wide results and limits: In TEMRA cells and active patients, CD8+ clonal expansion in Susac reached its peak. Total CD8+ repertoires held around 16 Susac-specific public clones, while CD8+ TEMRA repertoires held 5 or 6.

RNA amounts of roughly 0.45 to 1 ug underwent reverse transcription with random hexamers. The TCR beta CDR3 was amplified by immunoSEQ multiplex PCR across 54 Vbeta, 13 Jbeta. TCRdb re-derived calls from the immunoSEQ multiplex PCR reads in MiXCR, one entry per CDR3 protein. The data show 56,000 or so distinct CDR3 sequences, with roughly 94% seen just once and less than 0.95% held by the top ten. V lost 0 bases and J lost 2, with 14 bases in between. This CDR3 is 15 amino acids long. CDR1 is SQVTM and CDR2 is ANQGSEA in the germline V gene. Patients with Susac syndrome met diagnostic criteria defined recently for definite or probable disease.

What was sequenced was CD8+ T cells from PBMCs. The TCR was taken from a human donor with Susac syndrome. This chain connects TRBV29-1 to TRBJ2-7; TRBD1 is a possible D gene (5 bases). The CDR3, as DNA: TGCAGCGTTGAAGATGGGTTCGACAGCGCCTACGAGCAGTACTTC. Translation: CSVEDGFDSAYEQYF.